The clone carrying this TCR beta chain was found a few times. Its antigen is unidentified. Making the TCR beta libraries involved quantitative 5'-RACE with molecular barcodes. TCRdb analysed the 5' RACE reads with MiXCR anew, one entry per CDR3 protein. The profile shows about 390,000 distinct CDR3 sequences, about 22% of them singletons. The record originates from a study of CD8 T cells in ankylosing spondylitis. Findings and limits, study-wide: Within ankylosing spondylitis blood, a TCR beta motif made up of eight highly homologous variants appeared to be characteristic. Enrichment of disease-linked clones was reportedly significant in matched ankylosing spondylitis synovial fluid. Clones that were linked to disease were CD8+ and were relatively rare in peripheral blood.

V shed 4 bases and J 1 base; nucleotides not matched to a gene: 1. Looked up from germline, CDR1 is SGHKS and CDR2 is YYEKEE (reference sequence). This CDR3 comprises 15 residues. The source is a male donor with ankylosing spondylitis. The sample taken for sequencing was blood, either unsorted or a sorted T cell fraction (not recorded which). The chain has TRBV5-5 and TRBJ2-2; 10 bases match TRBD1. The CDR3 spells CASSGQGVNTGELFF. The CDR3 DNA is TGTGCCAGCAGCGGACAGGGGGTGAACACCGGGGAGCTGTTTTTT.